Listed here are 8 T cell receptor beta chains from one sample, sequenced in a study of sequential checkpoint blockade in melanoma. This sample's treatment: randomized to nivolumab then ipilimumab (arm A) or the reverse (arm B). Here immunoSEQ multiplex PCR was the method, and the copy in TCRdb shows in-frame clones only, minus some. Here the sample spans fewer than 15,000 clones, 82% being singletons. Sequences were derived from CD8+ T cells sorted from blood (inferred from file names), sampled from a patient given nivolumab and ipilimumab in sequence. The receptors shown here come from a human donor with melanoma.

The chain carries TRBV13 and TRBJ2-7; 8 bases agree with TRBD2. The CDR3 sequence is 15 residues long. J lost 2 bases, V lost 5 bases, and 8 bases had no gene match. The germline CDR1 and CDR2 sequences are PRHDT and FYEKMQ (reference sequence). CDR3 sequence reads: CASSLLAGPTYEQYF. The CDR3, as DNA: TGTGCCAGCAGCCTCCTAGCGGGCCCCACCTACGAGCAGTACTTC.

The J gene is TRBJ1-6, the V gene TRBV2; D is unresolved. The CDR3 length is 17 residues. With 3 bases removed from V and 7 bases from J, the gap between germline ends came to 19 bases. Germline CDR1 is SNHLY and CDR2 is FYNNEI. This chain's CDR3 is CASSETRLGTGNSPLHF. CDR3 in DNA: TGTGCCAGCAGTGAGACCCGACTGGGTACGGGGAATTCACCCCTCCACTTT.

By share, this clone counts as medium-sized (0.01 to 0.1%). The chain joins TRBV29-1 to TRBJ2-7; 9 bases are a match to TRBD1. The CDR3 length is 15 residues. J was trimmed by 3 bases and V by 1 base; bases with no gene match: 7. Germline-derived CDR1 and CDR2 are SQVTM and ANQGSEA. CDR3 loop: CSVEGSDRGLYEQYF. The CDR3 DNA sequence: TGCAGCGTTGAAGGGTCGGACAGGGGACTCTACGAGCAGTACTTC.

This chain uses TRBV11-2 with TRBJ2-7; TRBD2 matches at 8 bases. Germline V CDR1 and CDR2: SGHAT, FQNNGV. The CDR3 is made up of 16 amino acids. The V gene end was trimmed by 5 bases and the J gene end by 3 bases; junction bases not matched to a gene: 12. The CDR3 region is CASSPPTGTRGYEQYF. In DNA form, the CDR3 reads TGTGCCAGCAGCCCTCCAACCGGGACTAGAGGCTACGAGCAGTACTTC.

J is TRBJ2-3 and V is TRBV9, with D perhaps matching TRBD1 (6 bases). In germline, CDR1 is SGDLS, CDR2 YYNGEE. The CDR3 spans 16 residues. Trimming took off 0 bases at V and 1 base at J, with 12 bases between the two ends. CDR3 nucleotides: TGTGCCAGCAGCGTAGCCGGGAAGGGGGGCACAGATACGCAGTATTTT. It encodes CASSVAGKGGTDTQYF.

This sequence joins TRBV10-1 and TRBJ2-1; D perhaps matches TRBD2 (5 bases). Between the trimmed V and J ends, which lost 3 bases and 9 bases, there was a span of 6 bases. The CDR3 length is 11 residues. Germline V lookup: CDR1 WNHNN, CDR2 SYGVQD (reference sequence). The chain's CDR3 is CASSDAGEQFF. The CDR3 bases are TGCGCCAGCAGTGATGCGGGTGAGCAGTTCTTC.

J is TRBJ2-1 and V is TRBV27; D is perhaps TRBD2 (5 bases). Germline CDR1 MNHEY, CDR2 SMNVEV (reference sequence). V gave up 3 bases and J gave up 9 bases, with 12 bases separating them. The length of the CDR3 is 13 residues. The DNA for the CDR3 is TGTGCCAGCAGTTTTGGGAGAGGAGGTGAGCAGTTCTTC. It codes for CASSFGRGGEQFF.

The rearrangement joins TRBV7-9 to TRBJ1-4; D not certain. The germline V gene encodes CDR1 SEHNR and CDR2 FQNEAQ (reference sequence). This CDR3 contains 14 residues. V lost 1 base to trimming and J lost 8 bases, with 11 bases between them. The CDR3 spells CASSLGWREEKLFF. CDR3 coding DNA: TGTGCCAGCAGCTTAGGGTGGAGGGAGGAAAAACTGTTTTTT.